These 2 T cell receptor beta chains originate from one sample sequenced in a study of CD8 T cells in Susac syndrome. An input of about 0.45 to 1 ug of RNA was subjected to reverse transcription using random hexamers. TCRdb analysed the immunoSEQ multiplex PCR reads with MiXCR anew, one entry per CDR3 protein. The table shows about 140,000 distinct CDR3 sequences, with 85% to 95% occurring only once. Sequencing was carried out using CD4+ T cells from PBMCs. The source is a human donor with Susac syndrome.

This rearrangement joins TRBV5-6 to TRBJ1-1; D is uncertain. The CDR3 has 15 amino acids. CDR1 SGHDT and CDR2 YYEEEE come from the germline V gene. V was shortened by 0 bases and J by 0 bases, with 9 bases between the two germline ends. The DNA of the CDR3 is TGTGCCAGCAGCTTGGACAAGTCGATGAACACTGAAGCTTTCTTT. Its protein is CASSLDKSMNTEAFF.

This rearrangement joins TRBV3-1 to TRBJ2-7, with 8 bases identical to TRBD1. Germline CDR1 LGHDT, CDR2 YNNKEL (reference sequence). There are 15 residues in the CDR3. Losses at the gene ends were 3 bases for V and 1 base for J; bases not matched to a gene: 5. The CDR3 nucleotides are TGTGCCAGCAGCCATTTGGGACAGGAATCCTACGAGCAGTACTTC. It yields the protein CASSHLGQESYEQYF.